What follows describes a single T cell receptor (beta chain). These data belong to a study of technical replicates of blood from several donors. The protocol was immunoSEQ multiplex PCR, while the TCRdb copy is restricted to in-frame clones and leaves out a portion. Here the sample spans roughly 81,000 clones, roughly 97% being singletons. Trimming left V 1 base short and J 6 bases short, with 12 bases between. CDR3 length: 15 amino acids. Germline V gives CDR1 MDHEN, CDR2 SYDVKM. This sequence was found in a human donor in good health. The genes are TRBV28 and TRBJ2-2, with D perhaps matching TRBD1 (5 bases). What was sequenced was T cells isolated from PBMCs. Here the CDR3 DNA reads TGTGCCAGCAGTTTATCCCAGGGTGGGCCCGGGGAGCTGTTTTTT. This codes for CASSLSQGGPGELFF.